One and the same sample provided the 16 T cell receptor beta chains below, sequenced in a study of T cell repertoires in cytomegalovirus infection. In TCRdb, the reads were re-called with MiXCR into one record per CDR3 protein. The sample yields approximately 990,000 distinct CDR3 sequences, around 30% seen once. These TCRs' antigens remain unknown. This specimen was cultured CD8+ T cells from PBMCs, taken from culture after CMV antigen stimulation. These receptors came from a human donor in good health (CMV status not recorded). Some clones in this sample may be carry-over from other donors' samples.

This rearrangement joins TRBV9 to TRBJ1-2; possible D gene TRBD1, 6 bases. CDR3 size: 16 residues. Germline V gives CDR1 SGDLS, CDR2 YYNGEE. V dropped 3 bases and J dropped 5 bases, with 20 bases sitting between them. The CDR3: CASSGRGLGAPYGYTF. Written as DNA, the CDR3 is TGTGCCAGCAGCGGCAGGGGTTTGGGTGCCCCATATGGCTACACCTTC.

The V gene is TRBV5-5, the J gene TRBJ1-4; D is unclear. V lost 1 base, J lost 0 bases, and 7 bases lay in between. Germline CDR1 and CDR2: SGHKS and YYEKEE (reference sequence). The CDR3 spans 15 residues. The CDR3 region is CASSLIAATNEKLFF. DNA of the CDR3: TGTGCCAGCAGCTTGATCGCAGCAACTAATGAAAAACTGTTTTTT.

This clonotype was counted many times. This chain uses TRBV7-2 with TRBJ2-2, with a weak D call TRBD2 (7 bases). The CDR3 is made up of 16 amino acids. From germline, CDR1 is SGHTA and CDR2 FQGNSA. The germline V and J ends were trimmed by 3 bases and 4 bases, with 15 bases remaining between them. The CDR3 is CASSFRGGETTGELFF. The CDR3 bases are TGTGCCAGCAGCTTTAGAGGGGGGGAGACCACCGGGGAGCTGTTTTTT.

This clonotype was observed many times. CDR3 sequence reads: CAIGQVAYEQYF. CDR3 DNA: TGTGCCATTGGACAGGTAGCCTACGAGCAGTACTTC. V usage is TRBV10-3 and J usage is TRBJ2-7, with 7 bases matching TRBD1. V gave up 9 bases and J gave up 2 bases; unmatched junction bases: 4. This CDR3 comprises 12 residues. Per germline, CDR1 ENHRY and CDR2 SYGVKD.

This chain uses TRBV7-9 with TRBJ2-5; D remains unclear. Per germline, CDR1 SEHNR and CDR2 FQNEAQ (reference sequence). Trimming cost V 4 bases and J 1 base, with 10 bases left between them. This CDR3 spans 14 amino acids. The CDR3 here is CASSSSYVQETQYF. For the CDR3, the DNA is TGTGCCAGCAGCTCCTCCTATGTCCAAGAGACCCAGTACTTC. The full variable domain, its missing parts supplied by reference TRBV7-9 and TRBJ2-5, is DTGVSQNPRHKITKRGQNVTFRCDPISEHNRLYWYRQTLGQGPEFLTYFQNEAQLEKSRLLSDRFSAERPKGSFSTLEIQRTEQGDSAMYLCASSSSYVQETQYFGPGTRLLVL.

The chain is built from TRBV6-5 and TRBJ2-7; TRBD2 aligns across 13 bases. J lost 7 bases, V lost 5 bases, and 5 bases had no gene match. There are 14 residues in the CDR3. The germline V gene has CDR1 MNHEY and CDR2 SVGAGI. CDR3 sequence (DNA): TGTGCCAGCAGTCTGACTAGCGGGGGGCTAGAGCAGTACTTC. Translated: CASSLTSGGLEQYF.

This clonotype was observed a handful of times. This chain links TRBV27 with TRBJ1-2; possible D gene TRBD1, 5 bases. The length of the CDR3 is 12 residues. V lost 5 bases and J lost 8, with 12 bases in between. Germline CDR1 reads MNHEY; CDR2 reads SMNVEV (reference sequence). In DNA form, the CDR3 reads TGTGCCAGCAGTCCTCCGGGGGTAGGCTACACCTTC. This translates into CASSPPGVGYTF.

The chain joins TRBV27 to TRBJ2-5, with D possibly called TRBD1 or TRBD2 (5 bases each). The V gene's germline CDR1 is MNHEY and CDR2 SMNVEV (reference sequence). Trimming pared 3 bases from V and 1 base from J, leaving 12 bases between. The CDR3 is 15 amino acids. The chain's CDR3 is CASSFGGRGQETQYF. The CDR3 coding sequence is TGTGCCAGCAGTTTTGGGGGACGCGGCCAAGAGACCCAGTACTTC.

In its sample, this clonotype was seen once. J is TRBJ2-4 and V is TRBV2; TRBD1 aligns across 8 bases. In germline, CDR1 is SNHLY, CDR2 FYNNEI. V shed 7 bases, J shed 3 bases, and the junction held 8 bases outside the gene matches. This CDR3 comprises 15 residues. In DNA form, the CDR3 reads TGTGCCAGCAAAAAACAGGGGGGAGTCAAAAACATTCAGTACTTC. Protein sequence: CASKKQGGVKNIQYF.

The V gene is TRBV27, the J gene TRBJ1-1; a weak D match, TRBD1 (5 bases). CDR1 MNHEY and CDR2 SMNVEV come from the germline V gene (reference sequence). CDR3 length: 17 amino acids. V shed 5 bases and J shed 3 bases, with 22 bases lying between them. As DNA, the CDR3 is TGTGCCAGCAGTCCCCGGGATGGGCTGCGGGGGGACACTGAAGCTTTCTTT. Amino acids: CASSPRDGLRGDTEAFF.

This clonotype showed up just a few times. J is TRBJ2-3 and V is TRBV7-3; TRBD2 matches at 10 bases. CDR1 is SGHTA and CDR2 is FQGTGA in the germline V gene. With V trimmed by 4 bases and J by 2 bases, 9 bases remained unmatched. The CDR3 has 17 residues. The CDR3 nucleotides are TGTGCCAGCAGCTCTGGAGAAGCGGGGGGGCCCACAGATACGCAGTATTTT. Translated: CASSSGEAGGPTDTQYF.

The gene calls are TRBV27 and TRBJ2-4, with TRBD2 matching 11 bases. The CDR3 is made up of 17 amino acids. The V gene end was trimmed by 4 bases and the J gene end by 3 bases; junction bases not matched to a gene: 8. Germline V CDR1 and CDR2: MNHEY, SMNVEV (reference sequence). The CDR3 loop is CASSSSSGGLVKNIQYF. CDR3 coding DNA: TGTGCCAGCAGTTCTTCTAGCGGGGGGCTTGTCAAAAACATTCAGTACTTC.

This clonotype was counted only a few times. Relative to the germline gene, one junction end is altered; a read error may explain this. The chain uses TRBV12-3 or TRBV12-4 and TRBJ2-5; 10 nucleotides agree with TRBD2. This CDR3 is 17 amino acids long. CDR3 coding DNA: TGTGCCAGCATTTTAGACTCCGGACTAGCGGATAGAGAGACCCAGTACTTC. Translation: CASILDSGLADRETQYF.

This clonotype came up many times. The genes are TRBV7-9 and TRBJ2-2; possible D gene TRBD1, 5 bases. This CDR3 region has 20 residues. With 1 base removed from V and 0 bases from J, the gap between germline ends came to 21 bases. The germline V gene has CDR1 SEHNR and CDR2 FQNEAQ (reference sequence). For the CDR3, the DNA is TGTGCCAGCAGCTTAGTATACAGGCCCTCTGAGTTCTCGAACACCGGGGAGCTGTTTTTT. Translating it yields CASSLVYRPSEFSNTGELFF.

The V call is TRBV4-1, the J call TRBJ2-3; D is ambiguous. V was trimmed by 0 bases and J by 5 bases, leaving 3 bases between them. Germline V gives CDR1 MGHRA, CDR2 YSYEKL. This CDR3 has 12 amino acids. This CDR3 reads CASSQDEDTQYF. The CDR3 region has the DNA TGCGCCAGCAGCCAAGATGAAGATACGCAGTATTTT.

This chain joins TRBV7-9 and TRBJ1-1; 12 bases map to TRBD1. V lost 11 bases, J lost 0 bases, and 7 bases stayed unmatched. This CDR3 comprises 15 residues. Per the germline V gene, CDR1 is SEHNR and CDR2 is FQNEAQ (reference sequence). The CDR3 sequence is CAGGTGGYMNTEAFF. The CDR3 DNA follows: TGTGCCGGTGGGACAGGGGGCTACATGAACACTGAAGCTTTCTTT.